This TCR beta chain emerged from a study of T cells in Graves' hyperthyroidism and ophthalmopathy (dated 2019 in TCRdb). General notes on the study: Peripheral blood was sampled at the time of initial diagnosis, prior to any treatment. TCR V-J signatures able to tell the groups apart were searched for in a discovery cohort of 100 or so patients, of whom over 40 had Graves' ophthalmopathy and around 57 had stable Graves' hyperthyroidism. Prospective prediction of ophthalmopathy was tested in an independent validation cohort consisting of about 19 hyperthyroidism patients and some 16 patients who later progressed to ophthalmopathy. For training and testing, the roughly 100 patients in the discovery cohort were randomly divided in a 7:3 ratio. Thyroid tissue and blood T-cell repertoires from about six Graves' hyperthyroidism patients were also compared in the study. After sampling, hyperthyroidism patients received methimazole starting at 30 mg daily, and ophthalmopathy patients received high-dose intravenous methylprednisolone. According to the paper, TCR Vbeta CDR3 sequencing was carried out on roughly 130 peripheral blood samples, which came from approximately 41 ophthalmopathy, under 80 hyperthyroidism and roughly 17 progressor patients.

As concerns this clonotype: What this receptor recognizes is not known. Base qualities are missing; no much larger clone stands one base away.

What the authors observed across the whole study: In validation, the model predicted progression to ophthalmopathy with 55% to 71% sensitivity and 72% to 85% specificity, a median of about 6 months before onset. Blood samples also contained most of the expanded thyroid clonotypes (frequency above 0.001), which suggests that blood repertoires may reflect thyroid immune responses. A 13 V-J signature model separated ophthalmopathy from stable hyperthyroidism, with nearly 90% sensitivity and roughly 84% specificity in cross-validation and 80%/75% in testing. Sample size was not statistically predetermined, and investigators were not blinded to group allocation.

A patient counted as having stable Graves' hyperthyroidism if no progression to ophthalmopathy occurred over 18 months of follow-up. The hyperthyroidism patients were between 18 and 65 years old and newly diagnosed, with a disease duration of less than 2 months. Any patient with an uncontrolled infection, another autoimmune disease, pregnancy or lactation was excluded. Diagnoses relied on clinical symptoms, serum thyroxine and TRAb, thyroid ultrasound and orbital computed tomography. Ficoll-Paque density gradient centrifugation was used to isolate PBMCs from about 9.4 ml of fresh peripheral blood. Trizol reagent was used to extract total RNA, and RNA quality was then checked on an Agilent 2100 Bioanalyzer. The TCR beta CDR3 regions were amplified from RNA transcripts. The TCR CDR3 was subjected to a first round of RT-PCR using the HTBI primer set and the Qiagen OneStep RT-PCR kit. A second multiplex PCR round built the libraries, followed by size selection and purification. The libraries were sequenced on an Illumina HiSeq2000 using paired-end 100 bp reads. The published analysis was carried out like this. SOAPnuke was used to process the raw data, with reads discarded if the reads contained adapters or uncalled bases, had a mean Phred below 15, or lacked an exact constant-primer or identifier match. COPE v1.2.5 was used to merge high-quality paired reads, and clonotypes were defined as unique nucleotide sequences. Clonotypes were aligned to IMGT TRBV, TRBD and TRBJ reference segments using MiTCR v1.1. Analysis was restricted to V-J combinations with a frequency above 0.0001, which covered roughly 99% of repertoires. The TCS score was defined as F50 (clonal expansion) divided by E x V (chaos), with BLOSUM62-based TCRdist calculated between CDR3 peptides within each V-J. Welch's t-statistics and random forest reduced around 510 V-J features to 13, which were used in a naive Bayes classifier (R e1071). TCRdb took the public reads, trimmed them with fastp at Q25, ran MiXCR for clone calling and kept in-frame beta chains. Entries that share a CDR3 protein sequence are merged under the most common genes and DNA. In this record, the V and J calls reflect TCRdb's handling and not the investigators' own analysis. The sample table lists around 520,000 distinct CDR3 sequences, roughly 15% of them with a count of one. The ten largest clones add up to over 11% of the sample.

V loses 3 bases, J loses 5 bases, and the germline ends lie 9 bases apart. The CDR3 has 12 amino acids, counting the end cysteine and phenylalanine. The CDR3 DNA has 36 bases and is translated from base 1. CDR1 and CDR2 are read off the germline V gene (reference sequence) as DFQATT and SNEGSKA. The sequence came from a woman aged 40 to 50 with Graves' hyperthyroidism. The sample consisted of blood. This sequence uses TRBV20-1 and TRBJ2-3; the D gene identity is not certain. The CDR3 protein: CSASVHEDTQYF. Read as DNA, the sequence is TGCAGTGCTAGCGTCCATGAAGATACGCAGTATTTT.